The text below deals with one T cell receptor (beta chain). Its matching antigen is unknown. These data come from a study of Graves' ophthalmopathy and Graves' hyperthyroidism. RNA transcripts served as template for amplifying TCR beta CDR3 sequences. HTBI primers were used in a first-round RT-PCR, which preceded a second-round multiplex PCR. TCRdb processed the multiplex PCR reads anew with MiXCR; each CDR3 protein has one entry. This sample has fewer than 600,000 distinct CDR3 sequences, with around 15% found just once. Study conclusions and caveats: Sensitivity reached roughly 88% and specificity about 81% for a 13-signature model separating ophthalmopathy from stable hyperthyroidism.

In germline, CDR1 is KGHDR, CDR2 SFDVKD. The ends were cut back, 5 bases at V and 0 bases at J, with 7 bases in the middle. This CDR3 has 15 amino acids. The sample comprised blood. This chain uses TRBV24-1 with TRBJ2-6; D not certain. This receptor was identified in a woman aged 25 to 45 with Graves' ophthalmopathy. Here the CDR3 reads CATSVWISGANVLTF. The CDR3 DNA is TGTGCCACCAGTGTCTGGATCTCTGGGGCCAACGTCCTGACTTTC.